This T cell receptor (beta chain) was identified during a study of persistence of HIV-infected CD4 T cells. Turning to the study itself: Donors had been on suppressive ART for a median of roughly eight years. Study-wide results and limits: TCRbeta richness was lower in CMV- and Gag-responding cells than in anti-CD3/anti-CD28-responding cells.

The length of the CDR3 is 14 residues. V lost 4 bases, J lost 2 bases, and 5 bases stayed unmatched. Germline assignment: CDR1 SQVTM and CDR2 ANQGSEA. Sequencing used immunoSEQ version 4 in survey mode. The repertoire was sequenced with immunoSEQ multiplex PCR; TCRdb's copy has only in-frame clones and lacks some. Of over 25,000 clones in the sample, approximately 78% were seen once. Stimulation used approximately 10 ug/mL lysate from CMV-infected fibroblasts. CD40L/CD69 double-negative CD45RO-high memory CD4+ T cells were collected. PBMCs were depleted of CD8+ T cells before stimulation. With regard to this clone: Its antigen remains unidentified.

The V and J genes are TRBV29-1 and TRBJ2-1; 7 bases are a match to TRBD2. This sequence was found in an adult man with HIV who was CMV-seropositive. The sequencing used CD4+ T cells sorted from PBMCs after roughly 18-hour stimulation, collected from a patient who received antiretroviral therapy. The CDR3 is CSVARGEAYNEQFF. The CDR3 DNA sequence: TGCAGCGTTGCACGGGGGGAGGCCTACAATGAGCAGTTCTTC.